These T cell receptor beta chains were read from a single sample in a study of cytomegalovirus exposure and HLA in healthy donors. Only in-frame clones appear in the TCRdb table, and some are missing; sequencing was by immunoSEQ multiplex PCR. The table has around 160,000 clones, roughly 78% seen once. Sequencing was performed on PBMCs. All receptors derive from a man aged 35 to 55 in good health and CMV-seropositive. The CDR3 runs from the conserved cysteine through the conserved F or W. Fields, in order: J gene, D gene, clone size, V gene, CDR3 protein, CDR3 DNA. D genes are given only for firm matches. Not all rows give a size; the values are once, few, many and, for expanded clones, a class.

TRBJ2-1 TRBD2 once TRBV30 CAWSVLGTSVYNEQFF TGTGCCTGGAGTGTATTGGGGACTAGCGTCTACAATGAGCAGTTCTTC
TRBJ1-1 TRBD1 NA TRBV5-1 CASSGDRVGNTEAFF TGCGCCAGCAGCGGTGACAGGGTTGGTAACACTGAAGCTTTCTTT
TRBJ1-2 TRBD1 NA TRBV5-4 CASSLGGTAALYGYTF TGTGCCAGCAGCTTGGGAGGGACAGCAGCTCTCTATGGCTACACCTTC
TRBJ1-4 NA once TRBV30 CAWSRRAGAREKLFF TGTGCCTGGTCCCGCAGGGCAGGGGCAAGGGAAAAACTGTTTTTT
TRBJ1-5 NA NA TRBV4-1 CASSQDPGSGPQHF TGCGCCAGCAGCCAAGATCCGGGGTCGGGGCCCCAGCATTTT
TRBJ1-1 NA NA TRBV25-1 CASSLPGNTEAFF TGTGCCAGCAGTCTACCAGGGAACACTGAAGCTTTCTTT
TRBJ1-5 NA NA TRBV7-2 CASSLVHGYSNQPQHF TGTGCCAGCAGCTTAGTTCACGGTTATAGCAATCAGCCCCAGCATTTT
TRBJ2-3 NA NA TRBV7-9 CASSPGLRTSTDTQYF TGTGCCAGCAGCCCTGGACTGAGAACTAGCACAGATACGCAGTATTTT
TRBJ1-3 NA NA TRBV6-6 CASSYSAGSGNTIYF TGTGCCAGCAGTTACAGTGCAGGCTCTGGAAACACCATATATTTT
TRBJ2-1 NA NA TRBV6-5 CASSTTDSSYNEQFF TGTGCCAGCAGCACGACTGACAGCTCCTACAATGAGCAGTTCTTC
TRBJ2-1 TRBD2 few TRBV18 CASSPGLANYNEQFF TGTGCCAGCTCACCGGGACTAGCGAATTACAATGAGCAGTTCTTC
TRBJ2-1 TRBD1 NA TRBV7-3 CASSLDGTGYNEQFF TGTGCCAGCAGCTTAGACGGGACAGGGTACAATGAGCAGTTCTTC
TRBJ1-6 NA NA TRBV6-5 CASSYSSGGGSPLHF TGTGCCAGCAGTTACTCCTCGGGAGGTGGTTCACCCCTCCACTTT
TRBJ2-1 TRBD2 once TRBV7-3 CASSRSGTSGSYNEQFF TGTGCCAGCAGCCGCTCCGGGACTAGCGGGTCCTACAATGAGCAGTTCTTC
TRBJ2-5 TRBD2 few TRBV19 CASSMWEGEETQYF TGTGCCAGTAGTATGTGGGAGGGAGAAGAGACCCAGTACTTC
TRBJ2-7 TRBD2 NA TRBV7-2 CASSLAETSGSYEQYF TGTGCCAGCAGCTTAGCGGAGACTAGCGGCTCCTACGAGCAGTACTTC
TRBJ1-5 NA NA TRBV18 CASSPRREQPQHF TGTGCCAGCTCACCACGACGGGAGCAGCCCCAGCATTTT
TRBJ2-2 TRBD2 NA TRBV7-9 CASSSPMGLAGEVGELFF TGTGCCAGCAGCTCACCCATGGGTCTAGCGGGAGAGGTCGGGGAGCTGTTTTTT
TRBJ1-2 NA NA TRBV4-1 CASSQDPRVGYTF TGCGCCAGCAGCCAAGATCCCAGGGTGGGCTACACCTTC
TRBJ1-4 TRBD1 NA TRBV18 CASSLGTGRNEKLFF TGTGCCAGCTCACTCGGGACAGGGCGTAATGAAAAACTGTTTTTT
TRBJ2-7 NA NA TRBV28 CASSTSGYEQYF TGTGCCAGCAGTACCTCGGGGTACGAGCAGTACTTC
TRBJ1-4 NA NA TRBV15 CATSRVRGLPGKLFF TGTGCCACCAGCAGAGTAAGGGGACTACCCGGAAAACTGTTTTTT
TRBJ2-7 TRBD2 NA TRBV28 CASSLSSGSQVQYF TGTGCCAGCAGTTTGAGTAGCGGGTCTCAGGTGCAGTACTTC
TRBJ1-2 NA NA TRBV7-8 CASSLAAGINYGYTF TGTGCCAGCAGCTTAGCGGCGGGGATCAACTATGGCTACACCTTC
TRBJ1-5 NA NA TRBV7-9 CASSLAQDQPQHF TGTGCCAGCAGCTTAGCGCAGGATCAGCCCCAGCATTTT
TRBJ2-1 TRBD2 NA TRBV9 CASSATSGLYNEQFF TGTGCCAGCAGCGCCACTAGCGGGCTATACAATGAGCAGTTCTTC
TRBJ2-1 TRBD2 NA TRBV7-8 CASSLAPLAGYNEQFF TGTGCCAGCAGCTTAGCTCCCCTAGCGGGTTACAATGAGCAGTTCTTC
TRBJ2-1 TRBD1 NA TRBV4-2 CASSQEGQYYNEQFF TGTGCCAGCAGCCAAGAGGGACAGTATTACAATGAGCAGTTCTTC
TRBJ2-3 TRBD2 NA TRBV5-1 CASSVSGSTDTQYF TGCGCCAGCAGCGTTAGCGGGAGCACAGATACGCAGTATTTT
TRBJ2-7 NA NA TRBV27 CASSLSEGHRSYEQYF TGTGCCAGCAGTTTATCAGAGGGACATCGGTCCTACGAGCAGTACTTC
TRBJ2-3 TRBD2 NA TRBV7-7 CASSLGGRADTQYF TGTGCCAGCAGCTTGGGAGGGAGGGCAGATACGCAGTATTTT
TRBJ2-7 NA few TRBV13 CASSPRGDSYEQYF TGTGCCAGCAGCCCCAGGGGGGACTCCTACGAGCAGTACTTC
TRBJ2-7 TRBD2 NA TRBV6-5 CASSYSGGTGSYEQYF TGTGCCAGCAGTTACTCGGGGGGGACGGGCTCCTACGAGCAGTACTTC
TRBJ1-2 TRBD1 NA TRBV5-4 CASSVGQGAQGYTF TGTGCCAGCAGCGTGGGACAGGGGGCGCAAGGCTACACCTTC
TRBJ1-4 TRBD1 NA TRBV9 CASSVTGQGSNEKLFF TGTGCCAGCAGCGTAACCGGACAGGGAAGTAATGAAAAACTGTTTTTT
TRBJ2-3 TRBD2 NA TRBV9 CASSVEAGGRLTDTQYF TGTGCCAGCAGCGTAGAGGCCGGCGGGAGGTTAACAGATACGCAGTATTTT
TRBJ2-6 NA NA TRBV7-2 CASSLVGRADSGANVLTF TGTGCCAGCAGCTTAGTGGGCAGGGCCGACTCTGGGGCCAACGTCCTGACTTTC
TRBJ2-7 NA NA TRBV9 CASSVVGGAEEQYF TGTGCCAGCAGCGTAGTTGGGGGGGCTGAAGAGCAGTACTTC
TRBJ2-7 TRBD1 NA TRBV5-1 CASSFSGTGAYEQYF TGCGCCAGCAGCTTTAGCGGGACAGGGGCCTACGAGCAGTACTTC
TRBJ1-5 TRBD1 NA TRBV18 CASSPNRGPNQPQHF TGTGCCAGCTCACCGAACAGGGGACCTAATCAGCCCCAGCATTTT
TRBJ1-5 NA NA TRBV7-8 CASSYSWAHQPQHF TGTGCCAGCAGCTACTCATGGGCCCATCAGCCCCAGCATTTT
TRBJ2-7 NA NA TRBV7-2 CASSGGTFGEQYF TGTGCCAGCAGCGGCGGGACGTTCGGCGAGCAGTACTTC